These T cell receptor beta chains were read from a single sample in a study of blood T cell repertoires in COVID-19. Only in-frame clones appear in the TCRdb table, and some are missing; sequencing was by immunoSEQ multiplex PCR. Among 97,000 or so clones, roughly 87% were seen once, and the ten largest hold 2% to 2.5%. The sequenced material came from peripheral blood. The receptors were gathered from a man aged 45 to 65 with active COVID-19. CDR3s include the opening cysteine and the closing phenylalanine or tryptophan. Rows may omit the clone size; those that give it use once, few, many or a size class.

len | j_gene | abundance | v_gene | CDR3aa
14 | TRBJ2-1 | - | TRBV2 | CASSSQGVGNEQFF
12 | TRBJ1-1 | - | TRBV15 | CATSSEPRSAFF
14 | TRBJ2-2 | few | TRBV3-1/TRBV3-2 | CASRTSGNTGELFF
16 | TRBJ2-1 | once | TRBV19 | CASSIAGFRGPNEQFF
12 | TRBJ2-3 | - | TRBV6-5 | CASREGVDTQYF
12 | TRBJ1-2 | - | TRBV3-1/TRBV3-2 | CASSHGGGGYTF
16 | TRBJ2-6 | - | TRBV6-2/TRBV6-3 | CASSWDYPSGANVLTF
15 | TRBJ2-3 | - | TRBV5-6 | CASSDRGLLTDTQYF
12 | TRBJ1-6 | - | TRBV6-2/TRBV6-3 | CASSSEISPLHF
13 | TRBJ2-4 | - | TRBV5-5 | CASSKTGENIQYF
16 | TRBJ1-6 | - | TRBV7-9 | CATQHQGSTYNSPLHF
14 | TRBJ1-4 | - | TRBV5-1 | CASTTGPLNEKLFF
15 | TRBJ1-6 | few | TRBV6-1 | CASSDLQGSSTPLHF
16 | TRBJ2-2 | - | TRBV6-2/TRBV6-3 | CASSYPFAGVTGELFF
16 | TRBJ2-5 | - | TRBV5-6 | CASSYLEGPRGETQYF
16 | TRBJ2-5 | once | TRBV5-1 | CASSLGGQGLRETQYF
13 | TRBJ1-2 | - | TRBV30 | CAWSRQSNYGYTF
15 | TRBJ2-7 | - | TRBV5-1 | CASSSGVLGSYEQYF
13 | TRBJ2-3 | few | TRBV12-3/TRBV12-4 | CASSYGGIRPAVF
13 | TRBJ1-2 | - | TRBV6-5 | CASRSQGNYGYTF
15 | TRBJ2-7 | - | TRBV5-4 | CASSLWGRLPYEQYF
18 | TRBJ1-4 | - | TRBV5-1 | CASSLYGAPSSINEKLFF